The rows below give T cell receptor beta chains drawn from one sample of a study of early stage breast cancer tumors. Profiling relied on immunoSEQ multiplex PCR, and the TCRdb table lists in-frame clones only, not all of them. The sample shows about 10,000 clones, over 60% of them seen only once. Source material: breast tumor tissue. These receptors came from a person aged 45-65 years with breast cancer. CDR3s include the opening cysteine and the closing phenylalanine or tryptophan. The D gene is left open where the match is weak. Size is stated for part of the rows, as once, few or many counts, or as a class when the clone is expanded.

cdr3_nt cdr3_aa j_call d_call clone_size v_call
TGTGCCAGCAGTTTGTTCAGCGAGCAGTACTTC CASSLFSEQYF TRBJ2-7 - - TRBV28
TGTGCCAGCAGTCCCTCAACAGGACAGGGAATGGGTGAGCAGTTCTTC CASSPSTGQGMGEQFF TRBJ2-1 TRBD1 - TRBV28
TGCAGCGTTGAAGGGACAGTTTATGGCTACACCTTC CSVEGTVYGYTF TRBJ1-2 - - TRBV29-1
TGTGCCAGCAGCATCTTAGCGGGAGACGGGAACACCGGGGAGCTGTTTTTT CASSILAGDGNTGELFF TRBJ2-2 TRBD2 - TRBV5-6
TGTGCCAGCAGCGAAGAAGACAGGGGTGACTATGGCTACACCTTC CASSEEDRGDYGYTF TRBJ1-2 TRBD1 - TRBV9
TGTGCCAGCAGCTTAGGGACAGGGTCCAACGAGCAGTACTTC CASSLGTGSNEQYF TRBJ2-7 TRBD1 few TRBV7-3
TGTGCCTGGAGTTTTAGCGGGAGGTACAATGAGCAGTTCTTC CAWSFSGRYNEQFF TRBJ2-1 TRBD2 - TRBV30
TGTGCCAGCAGTTTACGCCCCCGAGCGGGAGGGGTCACAGATACGCAGTATTTT CASSLRPRAGGVTDTQYF TRBJ2-3 TRBD2 - TRBV27
TGTGCCAGCAGGAGACTAGCGGGAGGGACCTACAATGAGCAGTTCTTC CASRRLAGGTYNEQFF TRBJ2-1 TRBD2 - TRBV2
TGTGCCAGCAGTTTAGACATCCCGGGACAGAGGAGTTCACCCCTCCACTTT CASSLDIPGQRSSPLHF TRBJ1-6 TRBD1 - TRBV27
TGCGCCAGCAGTCACACAGGGCGAGGTTGGACCGGGGAGCTGTTTTTT CASSHTGRGWTGELFF TRBJ2-2 - - TRBV10-2
TGTGCCAGCAGCCTAACTAGCGGAGTTAACAATGAGCAGTTCTTC CASSLTSGVNNEQFF TRBJ2-1 TRBD2 - TRBV9
TGTGCCAGCAGTGCACGTGGAGGTTTGTCAGACAATGAGCAGTTCTTC CASSARGGLSDNEQFF TRBJ2-1 - - TRBV6-1
TGTGCCAGTAGTATAGGCAGGGGGAACACTGAAGCTTTCTTT CASSIGRGNTEAFF TRBJ1-1 - medium-sized TRBV19
TGCGCCAGCAGCCAGAGCAAGACAGAAAACATTCAGTACTTC CASSQSKTENIQYF TRBJ2-4 - - TRBV4-1
TGTGCCAGCAGCGTAGTTGGAGGGGCCGCCCCCATAGGCTACACCTTC CASSVVGGAAPIGYTF TRBJ1-2 - - TRBV9
TGCAGTGCTACACAAGAGACCCAGTACTTC CSATQETQYF TRBJ2-5 - few TRBV20-1
TGTGCCATCAGTGAGCACACCCACTACAATGAGCAGTTCTTC CAISEHTHYNEQFF TRBJ2-1 - - TRBV10-3
TGTGCCAGCAGCCAAACGACAGGGTTCAGCAATCAGCCCCAGCATTTT CASSQTTGFSNQPQHF TRBJ1-5 TRBD1 medium-sized TRBV4-2
TGTGCCAGCTTTCGGGGACAGGGCTACGAGCAGTACTTC CASFRGQGYEQYF TRBJ2-7 TRBD1 few TRBV6-6
TGTGCCAGTAGTTCCGGAGAGACCCAGTACTTC CASSSGETQYF TRBJ2-5 - few TRBV19
TGTGCCATCAGTGATAGTAGAAGTCAGGCCAATGAGCAGTTCTTC CAISDSRSQANEQFF TRBJ2-1 - - TRBV10-3